This T cell receptor beta chain stems from a study of human T cells and chemical hapten exposure. Study summary: Read at 6 days, the patch tests placed 0.01% DPC on the upper back. Study outcomes and limitations: TCRs at high frequency, those above 1 in 1000, did not change with DPC sensitization.

CDR3 length equals 14 residues. V lost 4 bases and J lost 0; bases outside the gene matches: 2. Looked up from germline, CDR1 is ENHRY and CDR2 is SYGVKD. Library preparation tagged each individual cDNA molecule with a unique molecular identifier. TCRdb called the RACE reads again in MiXCR, with one record for every CDR3 protein. The table records under 450,000 distinct CDR3 sequences, nearly 6.5% of them present only once. With respect to this clonotype: Its antigen remains unknown.

Time point denoted: patch test 2, 6 weeks after DPC sensitization. The treatment is: therapeutic diphenylcyclopropenone sensitization with weekly scalp DPC. The sequences come from whole blood, collected in connection with sensitization to the hapten diphenylcyclopropenone (DPC). This sequence was found in a woman between 18 and 29 years old with alopecia areata. Some clones in this sample may be carry-over from other donors' samples. V is TRBV10-3 and J is TRBJ2-7; 8 nucleotides agree with TRBD1. The DNA of the CDR3 is TGTGCCATCAGTGGGGACAGGAGCTCCTACGAGCAGTACTTC. It is translated as CAISGDRSSYEQYF.